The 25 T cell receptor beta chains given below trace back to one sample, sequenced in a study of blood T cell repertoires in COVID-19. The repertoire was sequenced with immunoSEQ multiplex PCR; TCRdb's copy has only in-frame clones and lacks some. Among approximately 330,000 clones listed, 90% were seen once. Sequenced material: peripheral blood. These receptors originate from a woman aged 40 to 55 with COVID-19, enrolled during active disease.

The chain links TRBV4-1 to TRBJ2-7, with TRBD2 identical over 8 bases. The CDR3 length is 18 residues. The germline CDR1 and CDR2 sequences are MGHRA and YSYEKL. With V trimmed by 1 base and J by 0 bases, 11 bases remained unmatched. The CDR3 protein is CASSQGGFGRANSYEQYF. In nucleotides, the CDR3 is TGCGCCAGCAGCCAAGGGGGTTTCGGGAGGGCGAACTCCTACGAGCAGTACTTC.

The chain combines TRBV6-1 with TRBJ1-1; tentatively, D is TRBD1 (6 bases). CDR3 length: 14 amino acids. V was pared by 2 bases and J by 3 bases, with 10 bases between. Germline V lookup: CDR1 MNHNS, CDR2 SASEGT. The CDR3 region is CASSERGRDTEAFF. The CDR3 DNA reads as TGTGCCAGCAGTGAAAGGGGGAGAGACACTGAAGCTTTCTTT.

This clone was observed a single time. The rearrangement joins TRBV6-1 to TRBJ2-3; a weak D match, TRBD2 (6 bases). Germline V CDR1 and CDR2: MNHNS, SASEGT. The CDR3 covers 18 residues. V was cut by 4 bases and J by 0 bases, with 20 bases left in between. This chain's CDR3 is CASSAPVAAGTSTDTQYF. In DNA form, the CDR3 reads TGTGCCAGCAGTGCACCAGTGGCAGCCGGGACTAGCACAGATACGCAGTATTTT.

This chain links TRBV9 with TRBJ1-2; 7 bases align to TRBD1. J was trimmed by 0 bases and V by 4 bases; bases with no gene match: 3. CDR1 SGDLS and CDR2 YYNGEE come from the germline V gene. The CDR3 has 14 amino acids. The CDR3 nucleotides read TGTGCCAGCAGCTCCGGGACAGCTAACTATGGCTACACCTTC. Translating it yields CASSSGTANYGYTF.

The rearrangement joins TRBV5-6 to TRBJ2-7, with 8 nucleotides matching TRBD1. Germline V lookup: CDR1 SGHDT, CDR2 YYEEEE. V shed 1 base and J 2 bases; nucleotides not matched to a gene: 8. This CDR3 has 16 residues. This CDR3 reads CASSLFGAGGPYEQYF. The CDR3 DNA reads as TGTGCCAGCAGCTTGTTTGGTGCAGGGGGCCCCTACGAGCAGTACTTC.

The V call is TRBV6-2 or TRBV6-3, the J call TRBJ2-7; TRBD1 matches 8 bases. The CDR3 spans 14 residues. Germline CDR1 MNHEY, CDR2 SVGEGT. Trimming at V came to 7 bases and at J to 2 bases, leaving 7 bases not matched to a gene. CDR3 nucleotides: TGTGCCAGCAACCCGGGACAGGCGCCCTACGAGCAGTACTTC. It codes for CASNPGQAPYEQYF.

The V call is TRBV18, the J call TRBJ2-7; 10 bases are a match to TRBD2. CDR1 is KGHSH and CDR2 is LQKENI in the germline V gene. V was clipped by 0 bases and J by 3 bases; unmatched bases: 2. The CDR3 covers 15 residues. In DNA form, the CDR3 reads TGTGCCAGCTCACCACCGGCTAGCGGGAGCTACGAGCAGTACTTC. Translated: CASSPPASGSYEQYF.

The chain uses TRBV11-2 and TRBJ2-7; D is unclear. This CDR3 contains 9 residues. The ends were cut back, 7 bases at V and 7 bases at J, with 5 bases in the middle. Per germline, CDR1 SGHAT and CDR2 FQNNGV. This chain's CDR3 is CASTLEQYF. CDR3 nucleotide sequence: TGTGCCAGCACCCTGGAGCAGTACTTC.

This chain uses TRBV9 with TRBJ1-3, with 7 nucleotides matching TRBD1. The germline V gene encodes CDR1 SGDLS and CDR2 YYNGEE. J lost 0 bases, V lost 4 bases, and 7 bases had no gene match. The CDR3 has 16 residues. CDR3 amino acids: CASSPRGDSSGNTIYF. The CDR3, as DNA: TGTGCCAGCAGCCCCCGTGGGGACAGCTCTGGAAACACCATATATTTT.

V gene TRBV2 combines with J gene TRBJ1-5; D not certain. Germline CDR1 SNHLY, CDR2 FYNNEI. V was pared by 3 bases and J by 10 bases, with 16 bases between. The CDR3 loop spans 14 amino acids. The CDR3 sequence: CASSERSLDIPQHF. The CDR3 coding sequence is TGTGCCAGCAGTGAGCGTAGCCTGGATATTCCCCAGCATTTT.

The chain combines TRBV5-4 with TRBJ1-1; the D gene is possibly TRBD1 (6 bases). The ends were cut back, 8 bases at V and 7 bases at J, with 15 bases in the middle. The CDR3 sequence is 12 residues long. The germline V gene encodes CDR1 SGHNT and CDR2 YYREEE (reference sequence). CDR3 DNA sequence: TGTGCCAGTTCCTACGGGACATTTGAAGCTTTCTTT. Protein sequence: CASSYGTFEAFF.

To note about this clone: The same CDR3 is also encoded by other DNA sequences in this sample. The DNA for the CDR3 is TGCGCCAGCAGCCAAGATTTAGCGGGGGGGCCAGATACGCAGTATTTT. Protein product: CASSQDLAGGPDTQYF. The chain couples TRBV4-3 to TRBJ2-3, with 11 positions matching TRBD2. J gave up 4 bases and V 0 bases, and 3 bases lay outside the gene matches. The germline V gene encodes CDR1 LGHNA and CDR2 YSLEER. The CDR3 spans 16 residues.

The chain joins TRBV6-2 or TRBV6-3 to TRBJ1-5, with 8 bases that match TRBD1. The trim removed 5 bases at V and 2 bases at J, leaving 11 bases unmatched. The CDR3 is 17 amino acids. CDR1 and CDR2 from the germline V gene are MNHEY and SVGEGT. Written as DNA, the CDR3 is TGTGCCAGCAGTGTCCCGGACAGGGTTGGAGGCAATCAGCCCCAGCATTTT. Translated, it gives CASSVPDRVGGNQPQHF.

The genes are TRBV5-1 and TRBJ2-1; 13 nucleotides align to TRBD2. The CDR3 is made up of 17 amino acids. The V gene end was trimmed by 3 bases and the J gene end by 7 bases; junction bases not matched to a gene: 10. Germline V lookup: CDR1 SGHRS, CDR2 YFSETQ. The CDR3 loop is CASSWQARTSGGNEQFF. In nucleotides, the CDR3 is TGCGCCAGCAGCTGGCAGGCTAGGACTAGCGGGGGTAATGAGCAGTTCTTC.

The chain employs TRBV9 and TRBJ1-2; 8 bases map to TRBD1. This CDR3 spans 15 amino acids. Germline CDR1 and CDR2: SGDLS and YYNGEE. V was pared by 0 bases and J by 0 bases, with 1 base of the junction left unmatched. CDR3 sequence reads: CASSVGTGPNYGYTF. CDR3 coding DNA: TGTGCCAGCAGCGTAGGGACAGGGCCTAACTATGGCTACACCTTC.

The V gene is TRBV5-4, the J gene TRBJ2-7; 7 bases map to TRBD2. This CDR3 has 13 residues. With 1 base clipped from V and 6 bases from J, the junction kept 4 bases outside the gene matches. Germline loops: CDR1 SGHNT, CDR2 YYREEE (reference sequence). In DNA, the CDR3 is TGTGCCAGCAGCTTGCGGGGGGTGGCCGAGCAGTACTTC. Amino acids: CASSLRGVAEQYF.

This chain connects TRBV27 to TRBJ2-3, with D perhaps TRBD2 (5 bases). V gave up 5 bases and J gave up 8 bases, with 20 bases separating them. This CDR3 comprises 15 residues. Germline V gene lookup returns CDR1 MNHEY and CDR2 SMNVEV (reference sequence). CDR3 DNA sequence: TGTGCCAGCAGTCCTCCCGCAGGAGGCGGTGGTACGCAGTATTTT. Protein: CASSPPAGGGGTQYF.

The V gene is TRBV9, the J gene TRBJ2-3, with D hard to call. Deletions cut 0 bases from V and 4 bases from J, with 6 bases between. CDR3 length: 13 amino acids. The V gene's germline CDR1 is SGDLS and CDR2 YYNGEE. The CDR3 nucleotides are TGTGCCAGCAGCGTAGCGAGTGCAGATACGCAGTATTTT. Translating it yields CASSVASADTQYF.

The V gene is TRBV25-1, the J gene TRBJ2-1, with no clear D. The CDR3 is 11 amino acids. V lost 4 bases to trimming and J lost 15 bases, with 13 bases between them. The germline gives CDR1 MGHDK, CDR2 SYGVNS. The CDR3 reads CASSGGGSLFF. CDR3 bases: TGTGCCAGCAGTGGAGGTGGTAGCCTGTTCTTC.

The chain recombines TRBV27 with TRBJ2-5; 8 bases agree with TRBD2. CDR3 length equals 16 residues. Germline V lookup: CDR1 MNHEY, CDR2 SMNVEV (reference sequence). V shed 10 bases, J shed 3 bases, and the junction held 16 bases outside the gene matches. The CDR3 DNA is TGTGCCACCCAAAGACGGGCGGGAGGCCCAAAAGAGACCCAGTACTTC. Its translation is CATQRRAGGPKETQYF.

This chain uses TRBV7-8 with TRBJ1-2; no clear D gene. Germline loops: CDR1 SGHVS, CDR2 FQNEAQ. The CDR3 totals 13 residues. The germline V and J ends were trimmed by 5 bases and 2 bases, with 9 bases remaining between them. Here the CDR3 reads CASSPERNYGYTF. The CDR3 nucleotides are TGTGCCAGCAGCCCTGAGAGGAACTATGGCTACACCTTC.

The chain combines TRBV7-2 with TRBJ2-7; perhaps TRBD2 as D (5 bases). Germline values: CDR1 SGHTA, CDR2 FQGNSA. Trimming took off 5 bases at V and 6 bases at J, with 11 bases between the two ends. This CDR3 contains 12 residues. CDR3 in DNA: TGTGCCAGCAGCCCCAGGACTTCCGAGCAGTACTTC. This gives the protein CASSPRTSEQYF.

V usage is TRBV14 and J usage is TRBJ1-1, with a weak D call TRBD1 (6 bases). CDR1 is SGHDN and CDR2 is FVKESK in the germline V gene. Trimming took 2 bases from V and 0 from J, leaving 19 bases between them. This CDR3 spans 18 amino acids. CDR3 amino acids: CASSQIRGPRELNTEAFF. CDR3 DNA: TGTGCCAGCAGCCAAATCAGGGGACCGAGGGAATTGAACACTGAAGCTTTCTTT. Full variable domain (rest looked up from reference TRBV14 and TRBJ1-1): EAGVTQFPSHSVIEKGQTVTLRCDPISGHDNLYWYRRVMGKEIKFLLHFVKESKQDESGMPNNRFLAERTGGTYSTLKVQPAELEDSGVYFCASSQIRGPRELNTEAFFGQGTRLTVV.

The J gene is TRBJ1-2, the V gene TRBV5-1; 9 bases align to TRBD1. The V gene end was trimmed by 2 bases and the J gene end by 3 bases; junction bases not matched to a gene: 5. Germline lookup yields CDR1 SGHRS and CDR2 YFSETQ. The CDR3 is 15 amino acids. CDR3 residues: CASSLLGDRDYGYTF. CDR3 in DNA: TGCGCCAGCAGCTTACTTGGGGACAGGGACTATGGCTACACCTTC. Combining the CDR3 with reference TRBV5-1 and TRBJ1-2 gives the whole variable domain KAGVTQTPRYLIKTRGQQVTLSCSPISGHRSVSWYQQTPGQGLQFLFEYFSETQRNKGNFPGRFSGRQFSNSRSEMNVSTLELGDSALYLCASSLLGDRDYGYTFGSGTRLTVV.

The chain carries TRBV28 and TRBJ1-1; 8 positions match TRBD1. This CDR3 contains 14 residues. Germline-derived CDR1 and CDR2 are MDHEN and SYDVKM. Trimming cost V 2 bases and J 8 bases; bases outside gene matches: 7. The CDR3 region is CASSLPGGGSEAFF. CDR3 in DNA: TGTGCCAGCAGTTTACCAGGGGGCGGATCGGAAGCTTTCTTT. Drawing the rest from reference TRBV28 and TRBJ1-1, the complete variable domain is DVKVTQSSRYLVKRTGEKVFLECVQDMDHENMFWYRQDPGLGLRLIYFSYDVKMKEKGDIPEGYSVSREKKERFSLILESASTNQTSMYLCASSLPGGGSEAFFGQGTRLTVV.